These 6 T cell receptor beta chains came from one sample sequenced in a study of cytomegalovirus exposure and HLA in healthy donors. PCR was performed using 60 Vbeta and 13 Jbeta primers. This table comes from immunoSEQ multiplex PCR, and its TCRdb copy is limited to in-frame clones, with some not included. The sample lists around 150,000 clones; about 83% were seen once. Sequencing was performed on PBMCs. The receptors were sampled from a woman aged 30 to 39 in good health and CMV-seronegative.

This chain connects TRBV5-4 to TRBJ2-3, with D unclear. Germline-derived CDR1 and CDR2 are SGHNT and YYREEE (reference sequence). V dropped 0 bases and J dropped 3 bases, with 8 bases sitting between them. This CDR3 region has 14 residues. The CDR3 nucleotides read TGTGCCAGCAGCTTGGTTGTCCGGACAGATACGCAGTATTTT. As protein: CASSLVVRTDTQYF.

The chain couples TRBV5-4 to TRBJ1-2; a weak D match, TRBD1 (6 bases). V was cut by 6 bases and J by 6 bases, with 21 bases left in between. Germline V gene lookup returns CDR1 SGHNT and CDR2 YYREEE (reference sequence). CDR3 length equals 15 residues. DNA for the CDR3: TGTGCCAGCAACATATTTGACAGGCCAAGGAATGGCTACACCTTC. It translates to CASNIFDRPRNGYTF.

The CDR3 nucleotides are TGTGCCAGCAGCCGGGGGGTCAGAGAAGAGACCCAGTACTTC. Translating it yields CASSRGVREETQYF. The chain is built from TRBV5-4 and TRBJ2-5, with TRBD2 identical over 7 bases. The CDR3 sequence is 14 residues long. Trimming removed 4 bases from V and 3 bases from J; junction bases left unmatched: 6. Germline CDR1 SGHNT, CDR2 YYREEE (reference sequence).

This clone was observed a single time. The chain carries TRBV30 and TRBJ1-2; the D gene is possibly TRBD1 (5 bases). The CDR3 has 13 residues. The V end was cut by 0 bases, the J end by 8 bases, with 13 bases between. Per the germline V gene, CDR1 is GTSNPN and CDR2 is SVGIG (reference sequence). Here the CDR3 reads CAWSVSQGLGYTF. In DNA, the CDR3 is TGTGCCTGGAGTGTTTCCCAGGGCCTAGGCTACACCTTC.

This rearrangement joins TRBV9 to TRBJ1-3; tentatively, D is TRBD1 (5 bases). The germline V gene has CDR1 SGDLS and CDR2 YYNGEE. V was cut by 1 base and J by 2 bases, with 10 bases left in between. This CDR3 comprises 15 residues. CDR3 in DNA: TGTGCCAGCAGCGTAAGCCAGGGAACTGGAAACACCATATATTTT. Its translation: CASSVSQGTGNTIYF.

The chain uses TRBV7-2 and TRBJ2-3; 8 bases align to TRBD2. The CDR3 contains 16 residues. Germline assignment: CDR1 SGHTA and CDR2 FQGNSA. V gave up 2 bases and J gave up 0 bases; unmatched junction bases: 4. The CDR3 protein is CASSLTLAASTDTQYF. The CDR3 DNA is TGTGCCAGCAGCTTAACACTAGCGGCCAGCACAGATACGCAGTATTTT.